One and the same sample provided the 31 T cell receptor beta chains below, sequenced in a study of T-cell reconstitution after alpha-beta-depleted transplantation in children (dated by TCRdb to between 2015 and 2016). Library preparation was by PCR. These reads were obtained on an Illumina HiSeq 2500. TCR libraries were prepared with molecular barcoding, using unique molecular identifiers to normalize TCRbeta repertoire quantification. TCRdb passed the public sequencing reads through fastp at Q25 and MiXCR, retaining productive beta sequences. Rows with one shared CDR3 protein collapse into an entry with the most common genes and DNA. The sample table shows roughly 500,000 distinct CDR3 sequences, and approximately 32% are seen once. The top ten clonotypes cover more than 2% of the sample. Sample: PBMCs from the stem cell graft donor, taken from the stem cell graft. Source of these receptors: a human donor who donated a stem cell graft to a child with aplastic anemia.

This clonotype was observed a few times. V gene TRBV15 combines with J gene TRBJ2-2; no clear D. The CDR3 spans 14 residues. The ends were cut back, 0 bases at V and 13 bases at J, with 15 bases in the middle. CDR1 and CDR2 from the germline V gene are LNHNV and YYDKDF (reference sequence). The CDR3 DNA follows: TGTGCCACCAGCAGAGAAATCGTTGCGCCATCGCTGTTTTTT. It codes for CATSREIVAPSLFF.

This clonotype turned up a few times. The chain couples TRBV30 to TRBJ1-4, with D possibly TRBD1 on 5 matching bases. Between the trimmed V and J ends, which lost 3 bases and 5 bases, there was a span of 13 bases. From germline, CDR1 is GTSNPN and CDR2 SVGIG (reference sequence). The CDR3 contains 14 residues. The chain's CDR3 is CAWRGPYPNEKLFF. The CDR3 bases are TGTGCCTGGAGGGGGCCTTACCCCAATGAAAAACTGTTTTTT.

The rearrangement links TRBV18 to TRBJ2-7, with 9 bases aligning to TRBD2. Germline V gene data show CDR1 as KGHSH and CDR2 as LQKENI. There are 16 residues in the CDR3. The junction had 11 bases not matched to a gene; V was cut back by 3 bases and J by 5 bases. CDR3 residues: CASSPPGRVAGDEQYF. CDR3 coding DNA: TGTGCCAGCTCACCCCCGGGGAGGGTAGCGGGAGACGAGCAGTACTTC.

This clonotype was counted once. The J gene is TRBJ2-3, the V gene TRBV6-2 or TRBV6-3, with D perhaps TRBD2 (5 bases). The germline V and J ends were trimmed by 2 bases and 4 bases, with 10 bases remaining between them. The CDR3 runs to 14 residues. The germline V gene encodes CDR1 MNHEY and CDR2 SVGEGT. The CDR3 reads CASSYMRASDTQYF. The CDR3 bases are TGTGCCAGCAGTTACATGCGGGCGTCAGATACGCAGTATTTT.

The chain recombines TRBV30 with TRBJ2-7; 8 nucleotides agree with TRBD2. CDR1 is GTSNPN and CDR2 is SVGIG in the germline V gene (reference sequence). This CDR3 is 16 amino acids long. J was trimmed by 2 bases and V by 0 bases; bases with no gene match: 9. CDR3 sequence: CAWSVRGLAGAYEQYF. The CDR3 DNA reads TGTGCCTGGAGTGTACGGGGGCTAGCGGGTGCCTACGAGCAGTACTTC.

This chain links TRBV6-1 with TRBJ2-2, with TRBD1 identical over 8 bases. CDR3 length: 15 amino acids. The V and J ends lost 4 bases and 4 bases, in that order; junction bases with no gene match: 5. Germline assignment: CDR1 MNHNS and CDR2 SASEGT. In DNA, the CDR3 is TGTGCCAGCAGTGCGGACAGGGAAGTCACCGGGGAGCTGTTTTTT. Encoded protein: CASSADREVTGELFF.

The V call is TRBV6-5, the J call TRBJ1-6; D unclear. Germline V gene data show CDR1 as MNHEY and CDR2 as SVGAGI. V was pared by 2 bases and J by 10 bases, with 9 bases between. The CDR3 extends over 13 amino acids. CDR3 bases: TGTGCCAGCAGTTACGCAGAGTTCTCACCCCTCCACTTT. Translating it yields CASSYAEFSPLHF.

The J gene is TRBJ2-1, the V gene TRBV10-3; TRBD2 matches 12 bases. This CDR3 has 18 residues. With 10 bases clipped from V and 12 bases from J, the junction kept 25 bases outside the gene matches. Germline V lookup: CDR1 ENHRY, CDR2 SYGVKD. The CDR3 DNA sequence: TGTGCCACCGAGGGCAGGGGGTTAGGTGGACTAGCGGGATTGGGGCAGTTCTTC. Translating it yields CATEGRGLGGLAGLGQFF.

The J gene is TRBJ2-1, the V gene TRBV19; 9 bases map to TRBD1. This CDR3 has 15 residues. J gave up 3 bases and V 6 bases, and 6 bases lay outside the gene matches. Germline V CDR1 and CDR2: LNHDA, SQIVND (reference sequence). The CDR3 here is CASSPTGGRYNEQFF. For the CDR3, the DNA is TGTGCCAGTAGCCCGACAGGGGGTCGCTACAATGAGCAGTTCTTC.

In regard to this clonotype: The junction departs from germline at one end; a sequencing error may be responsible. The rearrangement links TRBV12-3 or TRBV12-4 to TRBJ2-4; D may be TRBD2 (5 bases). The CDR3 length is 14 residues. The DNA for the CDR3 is TGTGCCAGCAGTTTAAGGGAGAGAAGGAACAGTCAGTACTTC. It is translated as CASSLRERRNSQYF.

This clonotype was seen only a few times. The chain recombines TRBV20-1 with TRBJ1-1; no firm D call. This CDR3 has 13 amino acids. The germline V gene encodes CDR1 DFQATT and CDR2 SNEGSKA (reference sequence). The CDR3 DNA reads TGCTGCCCGGCGGGAAACGCTAACACTGAAGCTTTCTTT. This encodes CCPAGNANTEAFF.

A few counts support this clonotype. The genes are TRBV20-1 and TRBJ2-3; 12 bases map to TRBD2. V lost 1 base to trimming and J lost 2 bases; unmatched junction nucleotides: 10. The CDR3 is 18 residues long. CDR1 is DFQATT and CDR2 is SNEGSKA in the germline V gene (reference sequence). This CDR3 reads CSARVLSLAGGLTDTQYF. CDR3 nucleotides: TGCAGTGCTAGAGTTTTATCACTAGCGGGAGGTCTCACAGATACGCAGTATTTT.

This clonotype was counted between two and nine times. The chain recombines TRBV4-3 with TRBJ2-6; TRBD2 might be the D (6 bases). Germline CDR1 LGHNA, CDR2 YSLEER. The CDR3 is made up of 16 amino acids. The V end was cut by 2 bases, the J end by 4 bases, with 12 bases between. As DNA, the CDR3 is TGCGCCAGCAGCCAAACTGGAGGGTTCGGGGCCAACGTCCTGACTTTC. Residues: CASSQTGGFGANVLTF.

CDR3 DNA sequence: TGTGCCAGCAGTTTAATAGAGGGCGCGAACACCGGGGAGCTGTTTTTT. Translated: CASSLIEGANTGELFF. The chain links TRBV28 to TRBJ2-2; the D gene is possibly TRBD2 (5 bases). Germline V gene lookup returns CDR1 MDHEN and CDR2 SYDVKM. V gave up 2 bases and J gave up 0 bases, with 10 bases separating them. The CDR3 loop spans 16 amino acids.

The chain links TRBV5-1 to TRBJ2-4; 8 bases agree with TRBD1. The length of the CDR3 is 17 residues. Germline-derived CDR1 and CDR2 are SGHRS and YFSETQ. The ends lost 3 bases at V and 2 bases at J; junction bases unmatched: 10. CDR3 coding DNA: TGCGCCAGCAGCTCCGGACAGGGAGGAGTAACCAAAAACATTCAGTACTTC. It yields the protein CASSSGQGGVTKNIQYF. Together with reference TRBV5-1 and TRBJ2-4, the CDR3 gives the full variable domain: KAGVTQTPRYLIKTRGQQVTLSCSPISGHRSVSWYQQTPGQGLQFLFEYFSETQRNKGNFPGRFSGRQFSNSRSEMNVSTLELGDSALYLCASSSGQGGVTKNIQYFGAGTRLSVL.

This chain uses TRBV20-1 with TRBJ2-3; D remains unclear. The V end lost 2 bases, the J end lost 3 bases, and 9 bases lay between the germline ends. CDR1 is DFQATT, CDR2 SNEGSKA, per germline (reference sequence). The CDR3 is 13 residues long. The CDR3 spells CSARSLGTDTQYF. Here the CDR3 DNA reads TGCAGTGCTAGATCCCTGGGTACAGATACGCAGTATTTT.

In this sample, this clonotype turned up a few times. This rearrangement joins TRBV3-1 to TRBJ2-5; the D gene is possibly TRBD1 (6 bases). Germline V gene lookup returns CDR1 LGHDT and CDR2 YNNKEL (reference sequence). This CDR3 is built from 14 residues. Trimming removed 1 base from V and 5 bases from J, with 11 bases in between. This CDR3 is CASSQAGAGETQYF. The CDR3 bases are TGTGCCAGCAGCCAAGCAGGGGCAGGGGAGACCCAGTACTTC.

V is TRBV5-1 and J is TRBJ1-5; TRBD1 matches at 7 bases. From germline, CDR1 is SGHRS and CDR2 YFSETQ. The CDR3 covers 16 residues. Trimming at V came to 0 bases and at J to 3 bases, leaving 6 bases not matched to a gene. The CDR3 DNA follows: TGCGCCAGCAGCTTGGCCTCTGACAGGGACAATCAGCCCCAGCATTTT. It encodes CASSLASDRDNQPQHF.

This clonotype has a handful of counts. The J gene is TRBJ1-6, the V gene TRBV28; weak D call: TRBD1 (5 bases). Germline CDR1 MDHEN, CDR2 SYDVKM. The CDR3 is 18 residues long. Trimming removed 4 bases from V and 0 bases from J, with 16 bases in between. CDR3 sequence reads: CASSSPGTASSYNSPLHF. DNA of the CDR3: TGTGCCAGCAGTTCCCCCGGGACCGCCAGCTCCTATAATTCACCCCTCCACTTT.

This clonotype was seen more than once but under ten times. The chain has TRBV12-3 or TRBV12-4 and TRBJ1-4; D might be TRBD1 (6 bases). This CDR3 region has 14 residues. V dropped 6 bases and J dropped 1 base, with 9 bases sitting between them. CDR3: CASSSGVTNEKLFF. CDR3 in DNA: TGTGCCAGCAGCTCAGGGGTAACTAATGAAAAACTGTTTTTT.

The CDR3 region is CASSPDLPNWGTEAFF. The CDR3 coding sequence is TGTGCCAGCAGCCCGGACCTTCCCAACTGGGGCACTGAAGCTTTCTTT. V usage is TRBV12-3 or TRBV12-4 and J usage is TRBJ1-1; no reliable D call. Trimming took 6 bases from V and 4 from J, leaving 21 bases between them. CDR3 length: 16 residues.

The CDR3 here is CASSPPAPVANTIYF. DNA for the CDR3: TGTGCCAGCTCACCACCAGCGCCTGTGGCAAACACCATATATTTT. The J gene is TRBJ1-3, the V gene TRBV18, with D unclear. Germline V gene data show CDR1 as KGHSH and CDR2 as LQKENI. The V gene lost 0 bases and the J gene lost 6 bases, with 12 bases spanning the gap. There are 15 residues in the CDR3. Complete variable domain (other parts from reference TRBV18 and TRBJ1-3): NAGVMQNPRHLVRRRGQEARLRCSPMKGHSHVYWYRQLPEEGLKFMVYLQKENIIDESGMPKERFSAEFPKEGPSILRIQQVVRGDSAAYFCASSPPAPVANTIYFGEGSWLTVV.

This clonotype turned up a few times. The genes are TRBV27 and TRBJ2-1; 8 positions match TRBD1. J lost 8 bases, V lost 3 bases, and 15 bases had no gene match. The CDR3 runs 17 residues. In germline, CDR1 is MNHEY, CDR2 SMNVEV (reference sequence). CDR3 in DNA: TGTGCCAGCAGTTTTCTTCCCCTAAGAGACAGGGGCCATGAGCAGTTCTTC. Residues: CASSFLPLRDRGHEQFF.

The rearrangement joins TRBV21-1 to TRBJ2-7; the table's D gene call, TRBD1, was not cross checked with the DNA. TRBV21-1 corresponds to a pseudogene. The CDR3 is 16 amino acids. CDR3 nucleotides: TGTGCCAGCAGCAAAGGTCAGGACAGATCCTCCTACGAGCAGTACGTC. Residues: CASSKGQDRSSYEQYV.

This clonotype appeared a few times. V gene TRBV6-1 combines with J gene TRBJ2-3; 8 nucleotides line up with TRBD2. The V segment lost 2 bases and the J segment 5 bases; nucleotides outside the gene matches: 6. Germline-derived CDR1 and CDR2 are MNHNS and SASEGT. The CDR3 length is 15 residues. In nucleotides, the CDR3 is TGTGCCAGCAGTGAACCGGCGCTAGCGGGAGATACGCAGTATTTT. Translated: CASSEPALAGDTQYF.

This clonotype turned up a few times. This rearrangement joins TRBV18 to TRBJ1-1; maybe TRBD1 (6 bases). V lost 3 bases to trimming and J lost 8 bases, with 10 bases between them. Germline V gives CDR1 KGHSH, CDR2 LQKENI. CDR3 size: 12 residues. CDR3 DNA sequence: TGTGCCAGCTCACCCCAGGGGCGAGAAGCTTTCTTT. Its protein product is CASSPQGREAFF.

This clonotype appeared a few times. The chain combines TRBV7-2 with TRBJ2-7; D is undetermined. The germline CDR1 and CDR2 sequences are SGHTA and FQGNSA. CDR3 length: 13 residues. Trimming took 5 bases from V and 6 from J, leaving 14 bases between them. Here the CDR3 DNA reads TGTGCCAGCAGCCCTGTTCACGCCAGCGAGCAGTACTTC. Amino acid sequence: CASSPVHASEQYF. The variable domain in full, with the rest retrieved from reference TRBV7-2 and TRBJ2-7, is GAGVSQSPSNKVTEKGKDVELRCDPISGHTALYWYRQSLGQGLEFLIYFQGNSAPDKSGLPSDRFSAERTGGSVSTLTIQRTQQEDSAVYLCASSPVHASEQYFGPGTRLTVT.

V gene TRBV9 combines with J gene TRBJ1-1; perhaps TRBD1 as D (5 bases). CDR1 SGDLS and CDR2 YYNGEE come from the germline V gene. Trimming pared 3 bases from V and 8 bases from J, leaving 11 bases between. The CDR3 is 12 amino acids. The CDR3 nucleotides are TGTGCCAGCAGCGACCGGGCAGGGGAAGCTTTCTTT. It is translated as CASSDRAGEAFF.

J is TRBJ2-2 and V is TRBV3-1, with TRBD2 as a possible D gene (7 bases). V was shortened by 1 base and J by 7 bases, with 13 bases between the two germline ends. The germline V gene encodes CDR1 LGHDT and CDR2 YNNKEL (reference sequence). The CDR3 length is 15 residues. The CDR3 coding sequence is TGTGCCAGCAGCCAAGGAACAGGGACTAACGGGGAGCTGTTTTTT. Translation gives CASSQGTGTNGELFF.

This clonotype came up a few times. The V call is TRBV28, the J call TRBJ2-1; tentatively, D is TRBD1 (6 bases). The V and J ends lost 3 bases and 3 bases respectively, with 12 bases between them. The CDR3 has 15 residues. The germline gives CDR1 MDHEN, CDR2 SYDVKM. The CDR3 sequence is CASSFPRGIYNEQFF. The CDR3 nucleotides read TGTGCCAGCAGTTTCCCCAGGGGAATCTACAATGAGCAGTTCTTC.

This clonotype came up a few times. CDR3 sequence: CASSPPGGSNQPQHF. The CDR3 nucleotides are TGTGCCAGCTCACCACCCGGCGGTAGCAATCAGCCCCAGCATTTT. This chain connects TRBV18 to TRBJ1-5, with D unclear. Germline values: CDR1 KGHSH, CDR2 LQKENI. CDR3 size: 15 residues. V was trimmed by 0 bases and J by 0 bases, leaving 6 bases between them. Full variable domain (outside the CDR3, taken from reference TRBV18 and TRBJ1-5): NAGVMQNPRHLVRRRGQEARLRCSPMKGHSHVYWYRQLPEEGLKFMVYLQKENIIDESGMPKERFSAEFPKEGPSILRIQQVVRGDSAAYFCASSPPGGSNQPQHFGDGTRLSIL.